The 24 T cell receptor beta chains below were found in one sample sequenced in a study of T cell repertoires in cytomegalovirus infection. TCRdb analysed the reads with MiXCR anew, one entry per CDR3 protein. This sample has 450,000 to 550,000 distinct CDR3 sequences; more than 40% occur once, and the top ten carry 43%. These receptors' antigens are unknown. The specimen was cultured PBMCs, collected from culture after CMV antigen stimulation. Source of these receptors: a human donor in good health (CMV status not recorded). Some clones in this sample may be carry-over from other donors' samples.

The rearrangement uses TRBV10-3 and TRBJ2-1, with 7 bases fitting TRBD1. The CDR3 spans 15 residues. CDR1 is ENHRY, CDR2 SYGVKD, per germline. V gave up 4 bases and J gave up 4 bases; unmatched junction bases: 7. For the CDR3, the DNA is TGTGCCATCAGTGGGACAGGACAGATATACAATGAGCAGTTCTTC. The encoded protein is CAISGTGQIYNEQFF.

This clonotype has more than one count but fewer than ten. The rearrangement uses TRBV12-3 or TRBV12-4 and TRBJ2-2; D ambiguous. V was trimmed by 6 bases and J by 7 bases, leaving 9 bases between them. CDR3 length: 12 amino acids. The CDR3 coding sequence is TGTGCCAGCAGCTTTGGGATCGGGGAGCTGTTTTTT. Protein: CASSFGIGELFF.

A few counts support this clonotype. J is TRBJ1-6 and V is TRBV7-8, with 10 nucleotides matching TRBD1. The V and J ends lost 1 base and 14 bases, in that order; junction bases with no gene match: 11. The CDR3 covers 16 residues. Germline V CDR1 and CDR2: SGHVS, FQNEAQ. CDR3 region: CASSLERTGGRLALHF. Here the CDR3 DNA reads TGTGCCAGCAGCTTAGAGAGGACAGGGGGACGATTGGCCCTCCACTTT.

This clonotype has a handful of counts. The CDR3 DNA is TGTGCCAGTAGTATAGAGGGATCGTTCTCCTACAATGAGCAGTTCTTC. Its translation: CASSIEGSFSYNEQFF. The chain joins TRBV19 to TRBJ2-1; the D is unclear. The CDR3 loop spans 16 amino acids. Looked up from germline, CDR1 is LNHDA and CDR2 is SQIVND (reference sequence). Trimming cost V 0 bases and J 0 bases, with 9 bases left between them.

This clonotype was observed a few times. The V and J genes are TRBV6-1 and TRBJ1-6; maybe TRBD1 (6 bases). Trimming cost V 5 bases and J 7 bases, with 12 bases left between them. The CDR3 sequence is 14 residues long. The germline CDR1 and CDR2 sequences are MNHNS and SASEGT. DNA for the CDR3: TGTGCCAGCAGTACAGGGCCCGGGAATTCACCCCTCCACTTT. This codes for CASSTGPGNSPLHF.

The rearrangement links TRBV5-4 to TRBJ2-1, with no clear D. Germline CDR1 and CDR2: SGHNT and YYREEE (reference sequence). V dropped 0 bases and J dropped 11 bases, with 9 bases sitting between them. CDR3 length: 12 residues. The CDR3 loop is CASSLGVEQQFF. The CDR3 bases are TGTGCCAGCAGCTTGGGGGTGGAGCAGCAGTTCTTC.

V and J are TRBV2 and TRBJ2-5; TRBD1 is a possible D gene (6 bases). V lost 5 bases to trimming and J lost 5 bases, with 9 bases between them. The length of the CDR3 is 12 residues. Germline lookup yields CDR1 SNHLY and CDR2 FYNNEI. The CDR3 sequence is CASSQQGETQYF. CDR3 coding DNA: TGTGCCAGCAGTCAACAGGGTGAGACCCAGTACTTC.

This clonotype was counted a few times. The CDR3, as DNA: TGTGCCAGCAGCTTAGCGGGACTATTCCTTTACAATGAGCAGTTCTTC. It translates to CASSLAGLFLYNEQFF. V and J are TRBV7-8 and TRBJ2-1, with 7 bases fitting TRBD2. V shed 0 bases, J shed 4 bases, and the junction held 6 bases outside the gene matches. In germline, CDR1 is SGHVS, CDR2 FQNEAQ. The CDR3 loop spans 16 amino acids.

The chain uses TRBV7-2 and TRBJ2-7, with D perhaps TRBD2 (6 bases). The ends were cut back, 6 bases at V and 2 bases at J, with 17 bases in the middle. The germline CDR1 and CDR2 sequences are SGHTA and FQGNSA. The CDR3 covers 15 residues. This CDR3 is CASSRAAGTAYEQYF. The CDR3 DNA reads TGTGCCAGCAGTCGAGCGGCGGGAACAGCCTACGAGCAGTACTTC.

The chain couples TRBV6-2 or TRBV6-3 to TRBJ2-7; D may be TRBD2 (5 bases). This CDR3 spans 13 amino acids. V dropped 4 bases and J dropped 3 bases, with 10 bases sitting between them. CDR1 MNHEY and CDR2 SVGEGT come from the germline V gene. The CDR3 sequence is CASSWFSVYEQYF. CDR3 coding DNA: TGTGCCAGCAGTTGGTTTAGCGTCTACGAGCAGTACTTC.

This CDR3 reads CASSRTLQGRQAFF. The DNA for the CDR3 is TGTGCCAGCAGCCGAACCCTACAGGGTAGGCAAGCTTTCTTT. The genes are TRBV7-2 and TRBJ1-1, with D possibly TRBD1 on 6 matching bases. V lost 5 bases and J 9 bases, leaving 19 bases between the germline ends. The CDR3 is 14 amino acids. Germline CDR1 SGHTA, CDR2 FQGNSA. Variable domain in full (rest from reference TRBV7-2 and TRBJ1-1): GAGVSQSPSNKVTEKGKDVELRCDPISGHTALYWYRQSLGQGLEFLIYFQGNSAPDKSGLPSDRFSAERTGGSVSTLTIQRTQQEDSAVYLCASSRTLQGRQAFFGQGTRLTVV.

This rearrangement joins TRBV7-2 to TRBJ2-7; D is possibly TRBD2 (5 bases). CDR1 and CDR2 (germline): SGHTA, FQGNSA. V dropped 4 bases and J dropped 3 bases, with 19 bases sitting between them. The CDR3 loop spans 16 amino acids. CDR3 nucleotides: TGTGCCAGCAGCTATTTCGGAGGCAGGCAAATCTACGAGCAGTACTTC. Translating it yields CASSYFGGRQIYEQYF. Using reference TRBV7-2 and TRBJ2-7 for the parts outside the CDR3, the full variable domain is GAGVSQSPSNKVTEKGKDVELRCDPISGHTALYWYRQSLGQGLEFLIYFQGNSAPDKSGLPSDRFSAERTGGSVSTLTIQRTQQEDSAVYLCASSYFGGRQIYEQYFGPGTRLTVT.

This clonotype was seen a handful of times. The chain couples TRBV20-1 to TRBJ1-4; D call uncertain. This CDR3 region has 18 residues. V lost 2 bases to trimming and J lost 4 bases, with 23 bases between them. Germline CDR1 DFQATT, CDR2 SNEGSKA (reference sequence). CDR3 protein: CSARSPAGGLADNEKLFF. In nucleotides, the CDR3 is TGCAGTGCTAGATCCCCAGCGGGAGGGTTGGCCGATAATGAAAAACTGTTTTTT.

The rearrangement uses TRBV28 and TRBJ2-2, with a weak D call TRBD2 (7 bases). CDR1 MDHEN and CDR2 SYDVKM come from the germline V gene. This CDR3 comprises 14 residues. Trimming left V 11 bases short and J 7 bases short, with 20 bases between. This CDR3 reads CACAGGRRGGELFF. The CDR3 nucleotides are TGTGCCTGCGCCGGGGGGCGCAGAGGCGGGGAGCTGTTTTTT.

V is TRBV6-2 or TRBV6-3 and J is TRBJ1-2; the match to TRBD1 covers 7 bases. The CDR3 is made up of 12 amino acids. The junction had 8 bases not matched to a gene; V was cut back by 5 bases and J by 11 bases. The germline V gene encodes CDR1 MNHEY and CDR2 SVGEGT. The CDR3 DNA is TGTGCCAGCAGTCCGGGACAGCGACAATACACCTTC. This translates into CASSPGQRQYTF.

The chain joins TRBV5-1 to TRBJ2-7; D unclear. CDR1 SGHRS and CDR2 YFSETQ come from the germline V gene. CDR3 length: 11 residues. Between the trimmed V and J ends, which lost 2 bases and 5 bases, there was a span of 5 bases. This chain's CDR3 is CASSLENEQYF. CDR3 DNA sequence: TGCGCCAGCAGCTTAGAGAACGAGCAGTACTTC.

The J gene is TRBJ2-7, the V gene TRBV20-1; 9 bases are shared with TRBD1. CDR3 length: 13 residues. The V and J ends lost 5 bases and 5 bases, in that order; junction bases with no gene match: 7. From germline, CDR1 is DFQATT and CDR2 SNEGSKA (reference sequence). The CDR3 loop is CSAPGQGIDEQYF. The CDR3 nucleotides are TGCAGTGCTCCGGGACAGGGTATCGACGAGCAGTACTTC.

The DNA of the CDR3 is TGTGCCAGCATCGTCTGGCGGGGGGGCAGGGATACGCAGTATTTT. Translation gives CASIVWRGGRDTQYF. The gene calls are TRBV6-1 and TRBJ2-3; 9 nucleotides match TRBD2. Germline CDR1 is MNHNS and CDR2 is SASEGT. This CDR3 spans 15 amino acids. J lost 6 bases, V lost 7 bases, and 11 bases had no gene match.

The sample holds a few counts of this clonotype. V is TRBV7-2 and J is TRBJ2-5, with 11 bases matching TRBD2. CDR1 SGHTA and CDR2 FQGNSA come from the germline V gene. Unmatched junction bases numbered 16, after V lost 5 bases and J lost 5 bases. This CDR3 has 18 residues. The CDR3 nucleotides are TGTGCCAGCAGCCTAAAACTCCTAACTAGCGGGGGTTGGGAGACCCAGTACTTC. Translating it yields CASSLKLLTSGGWETQYF.

This chain uses TRBV19 with TRBJ2-7; D gene uncertain. This CDR3 region has 12 residues. V dropped 5 bases and J dropped 3 bases, with 8 bases sitting between them. The germline V gene encodes CDR1 LNHDA and CDR2 SQIVND (reference sequence). The CDR3 reads CASSSPNYEQYF. As DNA, the CDR3 is TGTGCCAGTAGTTCCCCAAACTACGAGCAGTACTTC.

The V and J genes are TRBV9 and TRBJ2-7; 7 positions match TRBD1. The V gene end was trimmed by 2 bases and the J gene end by 5 bases; junction bases not matched to a gene: 7. Germline values: CDR1 SGDLS, CDR2 YYNGEE. CDR3 length: 14 residues. CDR3 region: CASSVGTAVHEQYF. The CDR3, as DNA: TGTGCCAGCAGCGTTGGGACAGCCGTCCACGAGCAGTACTTC. The whole variable domain, filled in from reference TRBV9 and TRBJ2-7, reads DSGVTQTPKHLITATGQRVTLRCSPRSGDLSVYWYQQSLDQGLQFLIQYYNGEERAKGNILERFSAQQFPDLHSELNLSSLELGDSALYFCASSVGTAVHEQYFGPGTRLTVT.

The J gene is TRBJ1-1, the V gene TRBV11-2, with no clear D. Trimming pared 8 bases from V and 2 bases from J, leaving 9 bases between. CDR1 is SGHAT and CDR2 is FQNNGV in the germline V gene. This CDR3 is 12 amino acids long. CDR3 loop: CASGRENTEAFF. The CDR3 coding sequence is TGTGCCAGCGGGAGGGAAAACACTGAAGCTTTCTTT.

The V gene is TRBV7-9, the J gene TRBJ1-3; weak D call: TRBD1 (5 bases). Per germline, CDR1 SEHNR and CDR2 FQNEAQ (reference sequence). V lost 5 bases to trimming and J lost 0 bases, with 11 bases between them. The CDR3 extends over 15 amino acids. CDR3 residues: CASSASQASGNTIYF. Written as DNA, the CDR3 is TGTGCCAGCAGCGCATCACAGGCCTCTGGAAACACCATATATTTT.

This chain uses TRBV27 with TRBJ2-1; a weak D match, TRBD2 (5 bases). Trimming cost V 4 bases and J 9 bases, with 22 bases left between them. CDR1 MNHEY and CDR2 SMNVEV come from the germline V gene (reference sequence). The CDR3 totals 16 residues. The chain's CDR3 is CASSSGMGVLVGEQFF. The DNA for the CDR3 is TGTGCCAGCAGTTCGGGGATGGGAGTTTTGGTAGGTGAGCAGTTCTTC.